The 21 T cell receptor beta chains presented below share a single source sample, sequenced in a study of cytomegalovirus exposure and HLA in healthy donors (dated by TCRdb to 2017 to 2019). Libraries were constructed by the immunoSEQ multiplex PCR assay. For the multiplex PCR, a mixture combining 60 forward primers for TCR Vbeta segments and 13 reverse primers for TCR Jbeta segments was used. The table was pulled from immuneACCESS by TCRdb, which kept in-frame rearrangements only. Such tables lose some clones; where checked, under half of the loss comes from unresolved V genes, and the rest has no known cause. Across this sample there are some 110,000 clones, with 9% to 10% seen only once. Less than 4% of the sample goes to the ten largest clones. What was sequenced was PBMCs. The receptor set was obtained from a man aged 25-45 years in good health and CMV-seronegative.

This clone appeared a few times. V usage is TRBV14 and J usage is TRBJ1-1, with a weak D call TRBD1 (5 bases). The CDR3 consists of 13 residues. Germline V gene lookup returns CDR1 SGHDN and CDR2 FVKESK. V dropped 0 bases and J dropped 8 bases, with 10 bases sitting between them. CDR3 sequence reads: CASSQDRGVEAFF. As DNA, the CDR3 is TGTGCCAGCAGCCAAGATCGGGGGGTGGAAGCTTTCTTT.

V usage is TRBV27 and J usage is TRBJ1-2; D possibly corresponds to TRBD1 (5 bases). Deletions cut 5 bases from V and 4 bases from J, with 11 bases between. The CDR3 consists of 13 residues. Germline loops: CDR1 MNHEY, CDR2 SMNVEV (reference sequence). CDR3 amino acids: CASSPDRSYGYTF. In nucleotides, the CDR3 is TGTGCCAGCAGTCCCGACAGAAGCTATGGCTACACCTTC.

This clone was detected only a few times. V usage is TRBV18 and J usage is TRBJ1-4; D remains unclear. CDR1 and CDR2 from the germline V gene are KGHSH and LQKENI. The V end was cut by 3 bases, the J end by 11 bases, with 13 bases between. The length of the CDR3 is 13 residues. CDR3 amino acids: CASSPGEQTKLFF. CDR3 sequence (DNA): TGTGCCAGCTCACCCGGGGAGCAGACCAAACTGTTTTTT.

This clone was seen only a few times. This chain links TRBV30 with TRBJ2-3; 9 nucleotides agree with TRBD2. Trimming cost V 0 bases and J 6 bases; bases outside gene matches: 10. The CDR3 length is 16 residues. The germline CDR1 and CDR2 sequences are GTSNPN and SVGIG (reference sequence). The CDR3 loop reads CAWSVRGGRASDTQYF. CDR3 nucleotide sequence: TGTGCCTGGAGTGTAAGAGGCGGGAGGGCCTCGGATACGCAGTATTTT.

This clone was counted only a few times. The chain carries TRBV19 and TRBJ2-1, with 8 bases aligning to TRBD1. This CDR3 is built from 14 residues. Germline CDR1 LNHDA, CDR2 SQIVND (reference sequence). V trimming: 7 bases; J trimming: 4 bases; junction bases outside the gene matches: 6. The CDR3 DNA sequence: TGTGCCAGTACCGTACAGGGGGAGTACAATGAGCAGTTCTTC. Translating it yields CASTVQGEYNEQFF.

This clone was recorded a few times. As DNA, the CDR3 is TGTGCCAGCAGACAAAAGGATTACAGGGGTGGCGAAAAACTGTTTTTT. Translation gives CASRQKDYRGGEKLFF. The V gene is TRBV28, the J gene TRBJ1-4; TRBD1 aligns across 7 bases. The germline CDR1 and CDR2 sequences are MDHEN and SYDVKM. This CDR3 contains 16 residues. With V trimmed by 6 bases and J by 8 bases, 15 bases remained unmatched. Together with reference TRBV28 and TRBJ1-4, the CDR3 gives the full variable domain: DVKVTQSSRYLVKRTGEKVFLECVQDMDHENMFWYRQDPGLGLRLIYFSYDVKMKEKGDIPEGYSVSREKKERFSLILESASTNQTSMYLCASRQKDYRGGEKLFFGSGTQLSVL.

The chain carries TRBV7-9 and TRBJ2-3; possibly TRBD2 for D (5 bases). The CDR3 contains 13 residues. V was trimmed by 1 base and J by 7 bases, leaving 9 bases between them. The V gene's germline CDR1 is SEHNR and CDR2 FQNEAQ (reference sequence). The CDR3 sequence: CASSLVRVNTQYF. CDR3 nucleotides: TGTGCCAGCAGCTTAGTGCGGGTTAATACGCAGTATTTT.

The sample holds a few counts of this clone. The V call is TRBV18, the J call TRBJ2-1, with 10 positions matching TRBD2. The CDR3 covers 15 residues. Unmatched junction bases numbered 6, after V lost 6 bases and J lost 4 bases. Per the germline V gene, CDR1 is KGHSH and CDR2 is LQKENI. The CDR3 spells CASSRTSGTYNEQFF. In nucleotides, the CDR3 is TGTGCCAGCTCCCGGACTAGCGGAACTTACAATGAGCAGTTCTTC.

This clone appeared a few times. The rearrangement joins TRBV7-6 to TRBJ1-3, with no clear D. The CDR3 totals 16 residues. Per germline, CDR1 SGHVS and CDR2 FNYEAQ. Trimming cost V 2 bases and J 0 bases, with 11 bases left between them. CDR3 amino acids: CASSLSSGYSGNTIYF. CDR3 in DNA: TGTGCCAGCAGCTTAAGTTCAGGCTACTCTGGAAACACCATATATTTT.

This clone was counted only a few times. The chain uses TRBV18 and TRBJ2-2; possibly TRBD1 for D (6 bases). The CDR3 runs to 15 residues. V lost 3 bases, J lost 6 bases, and 14 bases lay in between. Germline CDR1 is KGHSH and CDR2 is LQKENI. CDR3 residues: CASSPLQGIPGELFF. The CDR3 DNA follows: TGTGCCAGCTCACCGTTACAGGGAATTCCCGGGGAGCTGTTTTTT.

The chain couples TRBV18 to TRBJ2-2; D may be TRBD1 (6 bases). With 4 bases removed from V and 3 bases from J, the gap between germline ends came to 9 bases. This CDR3 is built from 14 residues. Looked up from germline, CDR1 is KGHSH and CDR2 is LQKENI. For the CDR3, the DNA is TGTGCCAGCTCACTAAACAGGGACACCGGGGAGCTGTTTTTT. Translating it yields CASSLNRDTGELFF.

In its sample, this clone was seen a few times. The J gene is TRBJ1-3, the V gene TRBV5-1; perhaps TRBD1 as D (6 bases). Trimming left V 2 bases short and J 0 bases short, with 9 bases between. The CDR3 loop spans 15 amino acids. Germline CDR1 and CDR2: SGHRS and YFSETQ. CDR3 nucleotide sequence: TGCGCCAGCAGCTTAGGACAGTTCTCTGGAAACACCATATATTTT. Residues: CASSLGQFSGNTIYF.

The V and J genes are TRBV4-3 and TRBJ2-1, with 10 bases that match TRBD2. This CDR3 spans 17 amino acids. J was trimmed by 1 base and V by 1 base; bases with no gene match: 4. The germline V gene encodes CDR1 LGHNA and CDR2 YSLEER. In DNA, the CDR3 is TGCGCCAGCAGCCAAGGGCTAGCGGGGGATTCCTACAATGAGCAGTTCTTC. Amino acids: CASSQGLAGDSYNEQFF.

The chain is built from TRBV5-1 and TRBJ2-3; possible D gene TRBD2, 5 bases. The germline V gene encodes CDR1 SGHRS and CDR2 YFSETQ. There are 16 residues in the CDR3. V dropped 6 bases and J dropped 4 bases, with 21 bases sitting between them. The CDR3 sequence is CASTFNRAGGADTQYF. The CDR3 region has the DNA TGCGCCAGCACTTTTAACAGAGCCGGAGGTGCAGATACGCAGTATTTT.

The chain employs TRBV11-1 and TRBJ2-5; D might be TRBD2 (7 bases). Germline values: CDR1 SGHAT, CDR2 FQDESV (reference sequence). This CDR3 has 17 amino acids. Trimming shortened V by 5 bases and J by 2 bases, and 21 bases separated the two germline ends. In DNA, the CDR3 is TGTGCCAGCAGCCCTGGGGGCGGGCTAGCGGCACAAGAGACCCAGTACTTC. Amino acid sequence: CASSPGGGLAAQETQYF.

The V gene is TRBV10-3, the J gene TRBJ1-4; 8 bases agree with TRBD1. J lost 3 bases, V lost 10 bases, and 4 bases had no gene match. Germline lookup yields CDR1 ENHRY and CDR2 SYGVKD. The CDR3 contains 13 residues. CDR3 coding DNA: TGTGCCACCAAACAGGGGGCTAATGAAAAACTGTTTTTT. This codes for CATKQGANEKLFF.

The chain is built from TRBV9 and TRBJ2-5; 9 nucleotides align to TRBD2. V lost 0 bases, J lost 4 bases, and 7 bases stayed unmatched. Germline-derived CDR1 and CDR2 are SGDLS and YYNGEE. CDR3 length equals 16 residues. CDR3 sequence (DNA): TGTGCCAGCAGCGTAGGAGCTAGCGGGGTCGCAGAGACCCAGTACTTC. This translates into CASSVGASGVAETQYF. Full variable domain (remainder filled in from reference TRBV9 and TRBJ2-5): DSGVTQTPKHLITATGQRVTLRCSPRSGDLSVYWYQQSLDQGLQFLIQYYNGEERAKGNILERFSAQQFPDLHSELNLSSLELGDSALYFCASSVGASGVAETQYFGPGTRLLVL.

V is TRBV5-1 and J is TRBJ2-7, with 7 bases aligning to TRBD1. Losses at the gene ends were 4 bases for V and 3 bases for J; bases not matched to a gene: 4. Per germline, CDR1 SGHRS and CDR2 YFSETQ. This CDR3 is 13 amino acids long. The CDR3 DNA reads as TGCGCCAGCAGCCTATGGGACAGCTACGAGCAGTACTTC. As protein: CASSLWDSYEQYF.

This clone was observed a handful of times. The V call is TRBV10-2, the J call TRBJ2-1; TRBD1 matches at 12 bases. Trimming took 7 bases from V and 10 from J; bases not matched to a gene: 8. The germline V gene encodes CDR1 WSHSY and CDR2 SAAADI. This CDR3 is built from 14 residues. The CDR3: CASTGTGGGYEQFF. For the CDR3, the DNA is TGCGCCAGCACCGGGACAGGGGGCGGGTACGAGCAGTTCTTC.

This clone was counted only a few times. The chain carries TRBV18 and TRBJ2-7; 7 positions agree with TRBD2. This CDR3 contains 14 residues. Germline V gene data show CDR1 as KGHSH and CDR2 as LQKENI. The V gene end was trimmed by 4 bases and the J gene end by 0 bases; junction bases not matched to a gene: 3. The CDR3 sequence: CASSRERGSYEQYF. The CDR3 DNA sequence: TGTGCCAGCTCACGTGAGCGGGGCTCCTACGAGCAGTACTTC.

This clone has more than one count but fewer than ten. The V call is TRBV19, the J call TRBJ1-4, with D possibly being TRBD1 (5 bases). Germline values: CDR1 LNHDA, CDR2 SQIVND (reference sequence). V was pared by 3 bases and J by 8 bases, with 10 bases between. This CDR3 comprises 13 residues. The CDR3 protein is CASSIRVGEKLFF. The CDR3 nucleotides are TGTGCCAGTAGTATCAGGGTAGGGGAAAAACTGTTTTTT.